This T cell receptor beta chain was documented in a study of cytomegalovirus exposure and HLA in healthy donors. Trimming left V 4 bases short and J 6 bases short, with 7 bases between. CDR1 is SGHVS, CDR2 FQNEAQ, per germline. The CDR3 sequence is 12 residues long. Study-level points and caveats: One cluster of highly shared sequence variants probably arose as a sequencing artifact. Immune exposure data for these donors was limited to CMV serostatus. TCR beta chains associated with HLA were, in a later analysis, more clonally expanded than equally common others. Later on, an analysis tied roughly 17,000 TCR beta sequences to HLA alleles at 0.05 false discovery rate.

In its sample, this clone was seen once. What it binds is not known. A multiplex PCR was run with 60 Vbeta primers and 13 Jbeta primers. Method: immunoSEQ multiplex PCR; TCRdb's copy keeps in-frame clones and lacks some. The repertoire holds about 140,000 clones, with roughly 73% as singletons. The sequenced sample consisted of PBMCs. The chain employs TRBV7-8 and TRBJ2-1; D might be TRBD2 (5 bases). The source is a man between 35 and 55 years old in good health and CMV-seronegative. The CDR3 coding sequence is TGTGCCAGCAGCTCCGGGATCAATGAGCAGTTCTTC. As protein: CASSSGINEQFF.